This T cell receptor beta chain was sequenced in a study of vaccination and CD4 T cells after COVID-19. Study at large: Post-COVID draws followed diagnosis by a median around 100 days (range 35 to 161). Samples after vaccination came a median roughly 70 days past dose two, ranging 14 to 241. Researchers treated cells with overlapping spike peptides taken from SARS-CoV-2, HCoV-NL63, HCoV-OC43 and HCoV-229E. Broader study findings: Relatively few convalescent patients were studied, without early post-infection timepoints.

The V gene end was trimmed by 4 bases and the J gene end by 1 base; junction bases not matched to a gene: 9. This CDR3 is 16 amino acids long. The germline gives CDR1 LNHDA, CDR2 SQIVND (reference sequence). Cultured CD4+ T cell DNA was sequenced using the Oncomine TCR Beta short-read assay. One entry per CDR3 protein, called by TCRdb with MiXCR from the PCR reads. The sample records under 20,000 distinct CDR3 sequences, about 60% being singletons. On this clonotype itself: Antigen specificity is unknown.

The treatment was: approximately 10-day PBMC culture with coronavirus spike peptide pools or control peptides (ViraFEST assay). This receptor was taken from a human donor who had recovered from COVID-19. Sample: CD4+ T cells from blood, cultured in vitro. The J gene is TRBJ1-1, the V gene TRBV19; 7 bases line up with TRBD1. This chain's CDR3 is CASSTSRQGPNTEAFF. The CDR3 bases are TGTGCCAGTAGTACCTCGAGACAGGGCCCGAACACTGAAGCTTTCTTT.